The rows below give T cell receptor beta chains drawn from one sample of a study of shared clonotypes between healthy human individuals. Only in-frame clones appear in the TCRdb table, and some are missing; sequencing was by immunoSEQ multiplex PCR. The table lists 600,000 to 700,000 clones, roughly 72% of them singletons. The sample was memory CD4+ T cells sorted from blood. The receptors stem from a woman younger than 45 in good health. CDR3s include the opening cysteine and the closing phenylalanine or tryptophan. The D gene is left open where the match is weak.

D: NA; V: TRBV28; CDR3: CASRHRPVRAYEQYF
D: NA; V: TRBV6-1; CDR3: CATGKGPGVKLFF
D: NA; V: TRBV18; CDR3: CASSPAVLTGNTIYF
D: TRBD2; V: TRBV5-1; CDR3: CASSLAGTSNNEQFF
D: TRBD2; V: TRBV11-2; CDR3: CASSLTSGGGTYEQYF
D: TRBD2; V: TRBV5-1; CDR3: CASSRAREGNEQFF
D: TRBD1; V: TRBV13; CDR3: CASSSGTGIYATNEKLFF
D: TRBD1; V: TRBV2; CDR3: CASSEGTGGIYEQYF
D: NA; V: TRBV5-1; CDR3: CASSLGVFGTDTQYF
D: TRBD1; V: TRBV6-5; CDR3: CASRNGQGAGEQYF
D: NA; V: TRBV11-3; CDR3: CASSLGAGTRDEQYF
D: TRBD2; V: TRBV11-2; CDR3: CASSFSGNSAEQYF
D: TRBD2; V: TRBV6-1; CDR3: CASRSSGSGDNEQFF
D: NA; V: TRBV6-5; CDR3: CASILTQGTEAFF
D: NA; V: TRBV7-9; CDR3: CASSLEVSNIQYF
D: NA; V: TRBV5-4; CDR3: CASSDPGRPTDTQYF
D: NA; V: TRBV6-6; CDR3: CASSQRRSEAFF
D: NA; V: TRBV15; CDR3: CATSNWANEKLFF
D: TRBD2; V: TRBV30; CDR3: CAWSPGLAGGDEQYF
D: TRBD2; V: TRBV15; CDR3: CATSRTSGRYEQYF
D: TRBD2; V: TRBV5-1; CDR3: CASSLSGRLAGAGELFF
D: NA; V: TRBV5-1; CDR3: CASRGGASPSSDYGYTF
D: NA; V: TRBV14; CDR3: CASSQAWEETQYF
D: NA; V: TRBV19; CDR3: CASRNPRAGLFGTGELFF
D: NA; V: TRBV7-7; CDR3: CASSYNPGETQYF
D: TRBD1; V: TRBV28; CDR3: CASRQGFFYEQYF